The sequence of this T cell receptor beta chain was determined in a study of T cells in Graves' hyperthyroidism and ophthalmopathy. Looking at the study overall: It was at initial diagnosis, before any treatment, that peripheral blood was collected.

Per the germline V gene, CDR1 is MDHEN and CDR2 is SYDVKM. This CDR3 comprises 16 residues. The V gene end was trimmed by 5 bases and the J gene end by 4 bases; junction bases not matched to a gene: 10. The table lists this clonotype with a few counts. What it recognizes is unknown. General study points: Ophthalmopathy, as predicted by the model, came a median roughly 6.8 months after the prediction.

There were TCR beta CDR3 regions amplified from RNA transcripts. The HTBI primer set was used in a first-round RT-PCR of the TCR CDR3. TCRdb passed the multiplex PCR reads through MiXCR, listing each CDR3 protein once. The sample has about 370,000 distinct CDR3 sequences, roughly 15% seen once. PBMCs were collected from a roughly 9.7 ml volume of fresh peripheral blood. The TCR comes from a woman in her fifties or sixties with Graves' ophthalmopathy. This chain connects TRBV28 to TRBJ2-2; 7 nucleotides line up with TRBD2. The sample taken for sequencing was blood. Written as DNA, the CDR3 is TGTGCCAGCAGTCCCGGGTCCCCGGGAGGCACCGGGGAGCTGTTTTTT. It yields the protein CASSPGSPGGTGELFF.